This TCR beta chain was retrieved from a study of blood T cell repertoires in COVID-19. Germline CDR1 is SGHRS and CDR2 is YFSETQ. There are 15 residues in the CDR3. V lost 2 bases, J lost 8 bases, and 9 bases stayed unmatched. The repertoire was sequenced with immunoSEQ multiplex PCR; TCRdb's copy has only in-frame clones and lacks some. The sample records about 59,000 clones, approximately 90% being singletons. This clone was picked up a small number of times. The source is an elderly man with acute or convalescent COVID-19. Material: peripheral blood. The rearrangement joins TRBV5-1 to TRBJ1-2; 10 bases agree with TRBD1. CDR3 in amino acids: CASSFATGGTDGYTF. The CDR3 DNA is TGCGCCAGCAGCTTTGCGACAGGGGGCACGGACGGCTACACCTTC.